The subject of this entry is one T cell receptor (beta chain). Its antigen is unknown. This record belongs to a study of cytomegalovirus exposure and HLA in healthy donors. Study-wide context: The roughly 120 validation repertoires, a later analysis reported, used the same platform as the approximately 730 repertoires from the first cohort. General observations from the study: Some TCR beta chains (roughly 160 of them) were listed as cytomegalovirus-associated. As confirmed in vitro, three CMV-associated chains were specific for CMV antigens. The finding came from a later analysis; first-cohort TCR clusters tended to co-occur in the roughly 120 validation repertoires.

Clones were sequenced by immunoSEQ multiplex PCR, and TCRdb holds only the in-frame ones, with some missing. The sample holds roughly 150,000 clones, approximately 93% seen once. Germline assignment: CDR1 SQVTM and CDR2 ANQGSEA. The CDR3 totals 13 residues. Germline trimming cut 4 bases from V and 3 bases from J; bases unmatched to any gene: 0. The chain couples TRBV29-1 to TRBJ2-1; TRBD1 matches 10 bases. Sequencing used PBMCs. The sequence derives from a man younger than 30 in good health and CMV-seronegative. The CDR3 DNA is TGCAGCGTTGGGACAGGGGGCTACAATGAGCAGTTCTTC. As protein: CSVGTGGYNEQFF.